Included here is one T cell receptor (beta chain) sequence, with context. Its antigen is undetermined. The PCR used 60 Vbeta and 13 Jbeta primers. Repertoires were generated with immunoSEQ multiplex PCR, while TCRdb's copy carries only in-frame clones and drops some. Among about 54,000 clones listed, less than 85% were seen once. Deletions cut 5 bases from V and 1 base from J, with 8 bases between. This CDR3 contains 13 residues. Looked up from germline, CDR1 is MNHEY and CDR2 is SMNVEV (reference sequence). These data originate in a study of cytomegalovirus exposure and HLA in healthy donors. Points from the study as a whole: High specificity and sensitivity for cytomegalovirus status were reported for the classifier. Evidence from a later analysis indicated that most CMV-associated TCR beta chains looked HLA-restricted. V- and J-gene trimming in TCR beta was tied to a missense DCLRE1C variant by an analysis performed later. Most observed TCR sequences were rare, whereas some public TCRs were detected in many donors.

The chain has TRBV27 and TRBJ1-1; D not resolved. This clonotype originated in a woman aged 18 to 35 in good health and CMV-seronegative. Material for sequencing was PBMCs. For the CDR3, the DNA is TGTGCCAGCAGTCCCGCAGGGAACACTGAAGCTTTCTTT. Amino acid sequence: CASSPAGNTEAFF.